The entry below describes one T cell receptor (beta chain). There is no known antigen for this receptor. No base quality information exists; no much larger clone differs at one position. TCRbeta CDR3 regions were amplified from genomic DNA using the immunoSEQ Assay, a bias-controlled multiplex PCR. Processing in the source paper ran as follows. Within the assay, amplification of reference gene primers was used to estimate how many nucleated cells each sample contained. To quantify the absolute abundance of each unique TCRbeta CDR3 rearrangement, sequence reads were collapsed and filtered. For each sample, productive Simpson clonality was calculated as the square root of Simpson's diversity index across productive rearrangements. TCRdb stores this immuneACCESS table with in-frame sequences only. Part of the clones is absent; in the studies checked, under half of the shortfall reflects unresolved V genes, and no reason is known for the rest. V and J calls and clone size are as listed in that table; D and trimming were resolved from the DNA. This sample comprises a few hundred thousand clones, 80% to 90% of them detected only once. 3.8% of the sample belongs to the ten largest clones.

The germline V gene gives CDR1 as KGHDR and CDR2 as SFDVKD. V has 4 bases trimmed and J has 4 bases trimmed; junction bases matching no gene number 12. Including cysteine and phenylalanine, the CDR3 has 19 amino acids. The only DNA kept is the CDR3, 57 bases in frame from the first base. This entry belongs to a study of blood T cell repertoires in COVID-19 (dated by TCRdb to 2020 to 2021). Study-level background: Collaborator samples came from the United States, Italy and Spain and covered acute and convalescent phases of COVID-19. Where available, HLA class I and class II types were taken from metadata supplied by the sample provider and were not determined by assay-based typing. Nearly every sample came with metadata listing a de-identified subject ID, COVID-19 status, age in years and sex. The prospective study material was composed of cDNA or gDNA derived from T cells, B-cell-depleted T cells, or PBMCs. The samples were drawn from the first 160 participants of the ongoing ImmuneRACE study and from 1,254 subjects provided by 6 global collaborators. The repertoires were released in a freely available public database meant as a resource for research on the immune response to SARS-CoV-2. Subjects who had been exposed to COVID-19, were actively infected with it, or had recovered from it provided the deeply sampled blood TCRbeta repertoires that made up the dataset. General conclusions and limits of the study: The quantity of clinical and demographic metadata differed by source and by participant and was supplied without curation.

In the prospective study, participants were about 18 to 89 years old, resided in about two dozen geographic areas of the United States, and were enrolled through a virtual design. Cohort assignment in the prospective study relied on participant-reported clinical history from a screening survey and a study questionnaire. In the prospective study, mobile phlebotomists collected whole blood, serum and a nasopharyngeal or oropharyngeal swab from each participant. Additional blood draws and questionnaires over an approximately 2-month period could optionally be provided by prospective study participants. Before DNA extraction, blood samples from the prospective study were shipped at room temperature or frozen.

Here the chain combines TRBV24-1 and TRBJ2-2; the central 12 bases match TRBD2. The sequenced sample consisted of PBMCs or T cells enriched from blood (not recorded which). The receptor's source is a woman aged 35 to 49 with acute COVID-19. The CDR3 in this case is CATSDPSRLAGEATGELFF. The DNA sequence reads TGTGCCACCAGTGACCCAAGTCGACTAGCGGGAGAAGCCACCGGGGAGCTGTTTTTT.